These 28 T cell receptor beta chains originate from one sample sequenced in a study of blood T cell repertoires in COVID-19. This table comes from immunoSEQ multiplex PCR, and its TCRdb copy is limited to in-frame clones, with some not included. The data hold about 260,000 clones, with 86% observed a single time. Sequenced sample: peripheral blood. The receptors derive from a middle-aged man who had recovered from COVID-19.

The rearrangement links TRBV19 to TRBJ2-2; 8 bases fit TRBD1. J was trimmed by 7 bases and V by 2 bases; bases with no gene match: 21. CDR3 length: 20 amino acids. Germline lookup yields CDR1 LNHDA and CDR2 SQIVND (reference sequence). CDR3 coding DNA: TGTGCCAGTAGTATATATAGGATAGGGATGACAGGGGTCAACGGCGGGGAGCTGTTTTTT. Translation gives CASSIYRIGMTGVNGGELFF.

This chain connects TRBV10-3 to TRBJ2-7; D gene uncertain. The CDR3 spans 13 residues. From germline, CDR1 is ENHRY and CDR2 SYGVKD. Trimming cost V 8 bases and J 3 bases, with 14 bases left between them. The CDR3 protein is CAIRPGTNYEQYF. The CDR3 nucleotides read TGTGCCATCCGCCCGGGTACGAACTACGAGCAGTACTTC.

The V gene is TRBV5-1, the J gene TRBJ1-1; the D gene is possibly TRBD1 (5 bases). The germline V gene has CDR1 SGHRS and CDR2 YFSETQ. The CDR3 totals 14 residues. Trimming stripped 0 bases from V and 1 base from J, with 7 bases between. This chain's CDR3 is CASSLAGGNTEAFF. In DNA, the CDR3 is TGCGCCAGCAGCTTGGCCGGGGGGAACACTGAAGCTTTCTTT.

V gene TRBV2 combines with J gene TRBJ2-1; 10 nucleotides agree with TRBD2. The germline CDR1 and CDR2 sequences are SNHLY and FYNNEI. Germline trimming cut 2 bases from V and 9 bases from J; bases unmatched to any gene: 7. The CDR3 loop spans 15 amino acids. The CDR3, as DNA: TGTGCCAGCAGTGAAACAGCGGGGGGGCCGAGTGAGCAGTTCTTC. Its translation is CASSETAGGPSEQFF. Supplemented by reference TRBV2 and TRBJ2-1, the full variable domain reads EPEVTQTPSHQVTQMGQEVILRCVPISNHLYFYWYRQILGQKVEFLVSFYNNEISEKSEIFDDQFSVERPDGSNFTLKIRSTKLEDSAMYFCASSETAGGPSEQFFGPGTRLTVL.

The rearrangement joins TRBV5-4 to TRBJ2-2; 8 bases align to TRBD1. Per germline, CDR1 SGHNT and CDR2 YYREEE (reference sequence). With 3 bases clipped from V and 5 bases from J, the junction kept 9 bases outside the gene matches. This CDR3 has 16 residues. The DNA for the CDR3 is TGTGCCAGCAGCTCACGGACAGGGCGGTTGACCGGGGAGCTGTTTTTT. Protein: CASSSRTGRLTGELFF.

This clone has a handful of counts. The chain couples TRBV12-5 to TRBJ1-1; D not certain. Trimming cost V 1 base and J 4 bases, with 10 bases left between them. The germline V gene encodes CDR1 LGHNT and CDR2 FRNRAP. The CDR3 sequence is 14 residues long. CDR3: CASGLAGFATEAFF. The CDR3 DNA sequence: TGTGCTAGTGGTTTGGCAGGTTTCGCCACTGAAGCTTTCTTT.

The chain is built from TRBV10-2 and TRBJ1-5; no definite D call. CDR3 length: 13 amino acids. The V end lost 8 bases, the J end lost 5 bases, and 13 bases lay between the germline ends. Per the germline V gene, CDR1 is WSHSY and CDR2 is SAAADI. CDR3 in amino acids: CASSYTIYQPQHF. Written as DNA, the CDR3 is TGCGCCAGCTCTTACACCATTTATCAGCCCCAGCATTTT.

The CDR3 reads CSYGAGGGVGETQYF. In DNA, the CDR3 is TGCAGCTACGGGGCAGGGGGCGGCGTAGGAGAGACCCAGTACTTC. The J gene is TRBJ2-5, the V gene TRBV29-1, with 8 positions matching TRBD1. The CDR3 covers 15 residues. The V and J ends lost 8 bases and 4 bases, in that order; junction bases with no gene match: 15. Per germline, CDR1 SQVTM and CDR2 ANQGSEA. Drawing the rest from reference TRBV29-1 and TRBJ2-5, the complete variable domain is SAVISQKPSRDICQRGTSLTIQCQVDSQVTMMFWYRQQPGQSLTLIATANQGSEATYESGFVIDKFPISRPNLTFSTLTVSNMSPEDSSIYLCSYGAGGGVGETQYFGPGTRLLVL.

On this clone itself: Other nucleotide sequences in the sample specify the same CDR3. This chain's CDR3 is CASSYSASGDNEQFF. Here the CDR3 DNA reads TGTGCCAGCAGTTACTCGGCTAGCGGAGACAATGAGCAGTTCTTC. The chain is built from TRBV6-5 and TRBJ2-1, with 7 bases that match TRBD2. The CDR3 length is 15 residues. The trim removed 0 bases at V and 5 bases at J, leaving 4 bases unmatched. In germline, CDR1 is MNHEY, CDR2 SVGAGI.

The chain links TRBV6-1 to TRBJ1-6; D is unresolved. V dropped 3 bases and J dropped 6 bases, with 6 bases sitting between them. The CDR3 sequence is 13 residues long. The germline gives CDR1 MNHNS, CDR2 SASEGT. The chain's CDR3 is CASSDPSNSPLHF. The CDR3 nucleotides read TGTGCCAGCAGTGACCCATCTAATTCACCCCTCCACTTT.

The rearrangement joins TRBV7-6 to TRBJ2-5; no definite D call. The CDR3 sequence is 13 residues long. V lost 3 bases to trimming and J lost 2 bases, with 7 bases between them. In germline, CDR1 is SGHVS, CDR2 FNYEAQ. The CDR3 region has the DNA TGTGCCAGCAGCTTTACAGCACAAGAGACCCAGTACTTC. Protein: CASSFTAQETQYF.

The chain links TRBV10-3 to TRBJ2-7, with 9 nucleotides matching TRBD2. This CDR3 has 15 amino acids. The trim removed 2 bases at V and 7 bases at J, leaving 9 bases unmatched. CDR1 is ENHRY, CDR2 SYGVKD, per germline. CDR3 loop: CAISEMGIAGAEQYF. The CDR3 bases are TGTGCCATCAGTGAGATGGGGATAGCGGGAGCGGAGCAGTACTTC.

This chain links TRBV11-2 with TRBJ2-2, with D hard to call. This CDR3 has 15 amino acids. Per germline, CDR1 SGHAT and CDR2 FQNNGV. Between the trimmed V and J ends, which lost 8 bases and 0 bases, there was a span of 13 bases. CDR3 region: CASRVATANTGELFF. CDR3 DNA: TGTGCCAGCCGGGTGGCGACCGCGAACACCGGGGAGCTGTTTTTT.

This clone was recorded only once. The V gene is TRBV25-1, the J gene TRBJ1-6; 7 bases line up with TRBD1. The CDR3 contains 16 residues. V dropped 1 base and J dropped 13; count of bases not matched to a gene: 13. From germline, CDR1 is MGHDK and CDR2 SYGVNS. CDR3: CASSESNRTGPPPLHF. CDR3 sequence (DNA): TGTGCCAGCAGTGAATCTAACCGGACAGGTCCTCCCCCCCTCCACTTT. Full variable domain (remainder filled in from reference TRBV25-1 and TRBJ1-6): EADIYQTPRYLVIGTGKKITLECSQTMGHDKMYWYQQDPGMELHLIHYSYGVNSTEKGDLSSESTVSRIRTEHFPLTLESARPSHTSQYLCASSESNRTGPPPLHFGNGTRLTVT.

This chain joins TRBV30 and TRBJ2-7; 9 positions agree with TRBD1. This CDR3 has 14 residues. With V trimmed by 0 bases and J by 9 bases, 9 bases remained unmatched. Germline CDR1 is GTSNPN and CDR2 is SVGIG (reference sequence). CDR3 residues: CAWSVQGQGSWQYF. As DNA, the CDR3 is TGTGCCTGGAGTGTACAGGGACAGGGAAGTTGGCAGTACTTC. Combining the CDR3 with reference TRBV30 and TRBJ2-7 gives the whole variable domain SQTIHQWPATLVQPVGSPLSLECTVEGTSNPNLYWYRQAAGRGLQLLFYSVGIGQISSEVPQNLSASRPQDRQFILSSKKLLLSDSGFYLCAWSVQGQGSWQYFGPGTRLTVT.

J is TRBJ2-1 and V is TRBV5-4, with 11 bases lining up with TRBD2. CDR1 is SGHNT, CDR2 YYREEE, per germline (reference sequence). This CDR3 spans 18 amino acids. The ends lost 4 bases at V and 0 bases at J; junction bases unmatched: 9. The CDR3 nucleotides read TGTGCCAGCAGCCATCCGACTAGCGGGACAGACTCCTACAATGAGCAGTTCTTC. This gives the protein CASSHPTSGTDSYNEQFF.

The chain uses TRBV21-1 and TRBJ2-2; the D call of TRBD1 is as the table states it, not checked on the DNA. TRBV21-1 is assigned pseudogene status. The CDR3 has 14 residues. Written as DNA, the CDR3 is TGTGCCAGCACGAGCCCGACAGGGGCCGGGGAGCTGTTTTTT. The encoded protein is CASTSPTGAGELFF.

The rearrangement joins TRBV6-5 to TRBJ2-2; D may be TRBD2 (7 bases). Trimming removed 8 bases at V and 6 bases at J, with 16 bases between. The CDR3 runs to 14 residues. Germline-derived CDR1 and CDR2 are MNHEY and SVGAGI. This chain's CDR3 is CASFREAGAGELFF. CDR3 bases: TGTGCCAGCTTTCGGGAGGCAGGGGCCGGGGAGCTGTTTTTT.

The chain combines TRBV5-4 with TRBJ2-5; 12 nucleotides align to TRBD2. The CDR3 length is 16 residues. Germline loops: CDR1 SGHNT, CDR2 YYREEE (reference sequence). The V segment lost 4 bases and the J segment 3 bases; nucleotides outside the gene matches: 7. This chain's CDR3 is CASSTGLAGWEETQYF. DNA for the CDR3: TGTGCCAGCAGCACAGGACTAGCGGGATGGGAAGAGACCCAGTACTTC.

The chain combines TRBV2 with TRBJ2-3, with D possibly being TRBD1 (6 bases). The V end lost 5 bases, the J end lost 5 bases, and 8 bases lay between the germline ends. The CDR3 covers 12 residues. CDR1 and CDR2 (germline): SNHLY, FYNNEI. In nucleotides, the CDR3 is TGTGCCAGCAGTCTGGACAGAGATACGCAGTATTTT. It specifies CASSLDRDTQYF. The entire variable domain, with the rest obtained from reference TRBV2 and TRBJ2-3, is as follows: EPEVTQTPSHQVTQMGQEVILRCVPISNHLYFYWYRQILGQKVEFLVSFYNNEISEKSEIFDDQFSVERPDGSNFTLKIRSTKLEDSAMYFCASSLDRDTQYFGPGTRLTVL.

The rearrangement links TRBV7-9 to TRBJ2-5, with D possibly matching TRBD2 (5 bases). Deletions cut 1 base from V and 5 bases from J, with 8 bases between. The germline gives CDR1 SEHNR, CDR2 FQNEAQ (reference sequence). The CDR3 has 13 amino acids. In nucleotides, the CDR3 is TGTGCCAGCAGCTTAGGAGGGTTGGAGACCCAGTACTTC. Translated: CASSLGGLETQYF.

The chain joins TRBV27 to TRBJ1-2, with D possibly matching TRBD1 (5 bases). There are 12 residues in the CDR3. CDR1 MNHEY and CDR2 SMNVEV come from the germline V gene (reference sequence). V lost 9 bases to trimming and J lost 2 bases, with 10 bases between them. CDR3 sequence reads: CASGAGNYGYTF. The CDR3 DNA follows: TGTGCCAGTGGGGCGGGAAACTATGGCTACACCTTC.

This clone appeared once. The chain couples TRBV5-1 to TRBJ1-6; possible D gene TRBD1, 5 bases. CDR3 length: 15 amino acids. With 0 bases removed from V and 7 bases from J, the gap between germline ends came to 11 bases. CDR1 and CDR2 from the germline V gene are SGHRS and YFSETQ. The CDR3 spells CASSLGGLVNSPLHF. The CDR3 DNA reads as TGCGCCAGCAGCTTGGGGGGCCTTGTAAATTCACCCCTCCACTTT.

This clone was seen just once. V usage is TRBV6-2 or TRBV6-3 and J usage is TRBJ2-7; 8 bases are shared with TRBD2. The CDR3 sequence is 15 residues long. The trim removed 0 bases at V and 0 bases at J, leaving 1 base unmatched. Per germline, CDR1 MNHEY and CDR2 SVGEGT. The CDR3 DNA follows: TGTGCCAGCAGTTACTCCGGGACTAGCTCCTACGAGCAGTACTTC. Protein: CASSYSGTSSYEQYF.

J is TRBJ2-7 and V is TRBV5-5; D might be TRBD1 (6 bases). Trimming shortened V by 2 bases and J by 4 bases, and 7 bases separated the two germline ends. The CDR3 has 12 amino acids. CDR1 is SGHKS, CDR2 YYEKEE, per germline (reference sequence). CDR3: CASSLQGYEQYF. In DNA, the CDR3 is TGTGCCAGCAGCTTACAGGGATACGAGCAGTACTTC.

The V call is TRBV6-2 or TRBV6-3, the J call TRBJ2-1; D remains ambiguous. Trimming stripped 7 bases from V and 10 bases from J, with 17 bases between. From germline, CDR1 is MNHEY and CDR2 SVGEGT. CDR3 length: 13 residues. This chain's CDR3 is CASTPLSSGEQFF. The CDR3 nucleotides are TGTGCCAGCACCCCCCTTTCTAGTGGAGAGCAGTTCTTC.

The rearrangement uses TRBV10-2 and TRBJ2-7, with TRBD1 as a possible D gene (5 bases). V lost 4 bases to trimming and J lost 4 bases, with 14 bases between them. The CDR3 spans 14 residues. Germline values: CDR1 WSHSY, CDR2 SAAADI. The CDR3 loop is CASSGGQGRYEQYF. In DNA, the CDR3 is TGCGCCAGCAGTGGTGGGCAGGGTAGGTACGAGCAGTACTTC.

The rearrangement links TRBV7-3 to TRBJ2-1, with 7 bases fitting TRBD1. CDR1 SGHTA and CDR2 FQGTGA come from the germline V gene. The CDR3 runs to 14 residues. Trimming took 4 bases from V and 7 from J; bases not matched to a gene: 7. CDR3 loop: CASSSTGVANEQFF. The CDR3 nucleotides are TGTGCCAGCAGCTCCACAGGGGTTGCGAATGAGCAGTTCTTC.